The entry below gives a single TCR beta chain sequence along with its context. This CDR3 has 16 residues. Germline assignment: CDR1 MNHEY and CDR2 SMNVEV (reference sequence). TCRdb reprocessed the 5' RACE reads and reports one entry per CDR3 protein, with no DNA. The sample's table shows 200,000 to 300,000 distinct CDR3 sequences. The data belong to a study of T cells expressing NK-cell markers. Study-wide context: Among the eight sequenced donors, seven tested HCMV-seropositive and one tested seronegative.

The chain joins TRBV27 to TRBJ2-4; TCRdb's D gene call, TRBD1, goes unchecked for lack of DNA. The receptor's source is a man aged 18 to 30 in good health. Sequencing was done on a sample of blood T cells: a sorted CD56 or NKG2C T cell subset, CD4+ or CD8+ T cells, or bulk PBMC T cells (not recorded which). The CDR3 loop is CASSTRVTIAKNIQYF.